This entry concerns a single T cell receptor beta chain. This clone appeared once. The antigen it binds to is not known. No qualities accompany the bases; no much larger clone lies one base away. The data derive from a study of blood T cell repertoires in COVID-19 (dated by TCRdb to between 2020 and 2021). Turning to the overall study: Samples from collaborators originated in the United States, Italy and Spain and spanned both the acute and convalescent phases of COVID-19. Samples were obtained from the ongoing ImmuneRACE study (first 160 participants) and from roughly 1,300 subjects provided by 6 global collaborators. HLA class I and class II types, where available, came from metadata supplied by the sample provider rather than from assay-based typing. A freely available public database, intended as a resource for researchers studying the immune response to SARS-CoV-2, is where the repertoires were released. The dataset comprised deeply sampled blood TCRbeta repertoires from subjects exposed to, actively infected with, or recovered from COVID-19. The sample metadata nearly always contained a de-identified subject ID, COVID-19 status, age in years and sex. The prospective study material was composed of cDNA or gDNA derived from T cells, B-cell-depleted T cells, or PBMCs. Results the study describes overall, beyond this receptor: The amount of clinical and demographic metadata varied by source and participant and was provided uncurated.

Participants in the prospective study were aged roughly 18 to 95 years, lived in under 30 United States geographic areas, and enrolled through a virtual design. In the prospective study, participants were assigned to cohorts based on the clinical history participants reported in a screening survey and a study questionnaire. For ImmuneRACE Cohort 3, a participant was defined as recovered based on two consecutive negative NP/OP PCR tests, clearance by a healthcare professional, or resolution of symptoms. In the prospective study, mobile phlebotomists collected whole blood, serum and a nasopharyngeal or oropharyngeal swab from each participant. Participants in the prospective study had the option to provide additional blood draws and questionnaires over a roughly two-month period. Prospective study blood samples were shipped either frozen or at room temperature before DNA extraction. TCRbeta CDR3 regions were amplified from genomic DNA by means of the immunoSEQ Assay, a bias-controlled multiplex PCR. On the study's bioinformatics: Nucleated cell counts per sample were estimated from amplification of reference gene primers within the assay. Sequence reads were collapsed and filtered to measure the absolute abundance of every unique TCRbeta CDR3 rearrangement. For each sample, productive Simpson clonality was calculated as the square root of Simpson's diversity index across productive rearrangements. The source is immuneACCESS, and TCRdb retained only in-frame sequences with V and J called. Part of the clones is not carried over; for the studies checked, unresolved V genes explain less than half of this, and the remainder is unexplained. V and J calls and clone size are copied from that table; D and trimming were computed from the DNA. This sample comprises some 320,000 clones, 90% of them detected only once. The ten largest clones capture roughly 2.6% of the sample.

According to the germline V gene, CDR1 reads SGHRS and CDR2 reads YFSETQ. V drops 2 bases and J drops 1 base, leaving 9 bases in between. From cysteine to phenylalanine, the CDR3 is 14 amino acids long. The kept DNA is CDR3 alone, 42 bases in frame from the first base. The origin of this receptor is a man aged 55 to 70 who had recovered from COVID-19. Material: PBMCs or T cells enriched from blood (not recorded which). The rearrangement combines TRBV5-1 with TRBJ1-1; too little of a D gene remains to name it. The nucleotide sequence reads TGCGCCAGCAGCTTTTCTTCCCCGAACACTGAAGCTTTCTTT. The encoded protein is CASSFSSPNTEAFF.